A selection of T cell receptor beta chains follows, all from one sample in a study of blood T cell repertoires in COVID-19. Sequencing used immunoSEQ multiplex PCR; TCRdb keeps in-frame clones, though not all of them. The sample lists about 220,000 clones, 65% to 85% occurring once. Sequenced sample: peripheral blood. The receptors were gathered from a woman in her 30s who had recovered from COVID-19. The CDR3 runs from the conserved cysteine through the conserved F or W. A D gene is named only where the DNA matches it firmly. Expanded clones get a size class; other rows say once, few or many, or leave the size out.

cdr3_aa: CASSLKAGSTDTQYF
cdr3_nt: TGTGCCAGCAGCTTAAAAGCGGGCAGCACAGATACGCAGTATTTT
clone_size: few
j_call: TRBJ2-3
v_call: TRBV7-3
d_call: NA

cdr3_aa: CASSQEPGGTTEAFF
cdr3_nt: TGTGCCAGCAGCCAAGAGCCTGGAGGGACCACTGAAGCTTTCTTT
clone_size: NA
j_call: TRBJ1-1
v_call: TRBV3-1/TRBV3-2
d_call: NA

cdr3_aa: CASSLAGLPSYNEQFF
cdr3_nt: TGTGCCAGCAGCTTAGCAGGGCTGCCTTCCTACAATGAGCAGTTCTTC
clone_size: NA
j_call: TRBJ2-1
v_call: TRBV13
d_call: NA

cdr3_aa: CAWNSGGQASIQYF
cdr3_nt: TGTGCCTGGAATTCCGGGGGACAGGCGAGCATTCAGTACTTC
clone_size: NA
j_call: TRBJ2-4
v_call: TRBV30
d_call: TRBD1

cdr3_aa: CASSSRTSGNEQYF
cdr3_nt: TGTGCCAGCAGCTCCAGGACTAGCGGGAACGAGCAGTACTTC
clone_size: once
j_call: TRBJ2-7
v_call: TRBV13
d_call: TRBD2

cdr3_aa: CASSVSAGHSYNEQFF
cdr3_nt: TGTGCCAGCAGCGTTAGTGCGGGGCACTCCTACAATGAGCAGTTCTTC
clone_size: NA
j_call: TRBJ2-1
v_call: TRBV9
d_call: NA

cdr3_aa: CATSVTGGEQYF
cdr3_nt: TGTGCCACCAGTGTTACAGGGGGCGAGCAGTACTTC
clone_size: NA
j_call: TRBJ2-7
v_call: TRBV24-1
d_call: TRBD1

cdr3_aa: CSVESRVGTDTQYF
cdr3_nt: TGCAGCGTTGAAAGCAGGGTTGGCACAGATACGCAGTATTTT
clone_size: NA
j_call: TRBJ2-3
v_call: TRBV29-1
d_call: NA

cdr3_aa: CATSDPQANYGYTF
cdr3_nt: TGTGCCACCAGTGATCCCCAGGCTAACTATGGCTACACCTTC
clone_size: once
j_call: TRBJ1-2
v_call: TRBV24-1
d_call: NA

cdr3_aa: CASSFTSASYNEQFF
cdr3_nt: TGTGCCAGCAGCTTTACTAGCGCTTCCTACAATGAGCAGTTCTTC
clone_size: NA
j_call: TRBJ2-1
v_call: TRBV7-6
d_call: TRBD2

cdr3_aa: CASSEKTSGRGPDTQYF
cdr3_nt: TGTGCCAGCAGTGAGAAGACTAGCGGGAGGGGTCCAGATACGCAGTATTTT
clone_size: once
j_call: TRBJ2-3
v_call: TRBV6-1
d_call: TRBD2

cdr3_aa: CASSPRGGTEAFF
cdr3_nt: TGTGCCAGCAGCCCACGGGGGGGGACTGAAGCTTTCTTT
clone_size: NA
j_call: TRBJ1-1
v_call: TRBV13
d_call: NA

cdr3_aa: CAWSVLRPGTGELFF
cdr3_nt: TGTGCCTGGAGTGTACTCAGACCGGGCACCGGGGAGCTGTTTTTT
clone_size: NA
j_call: TRBJ2-2
v_call: TRBV30
d_call: NA

cdr3_aa: CATSVGLAGGADTQYF
cdr3_nt: TGTGCCACCAGTGTGGGACTAGCGGGAGGTGCAGATACGCAGTATTTT
clone_size: NA
j_call: TRBJ2-3
v_call: TRBV24-1
d_call: TRBD2

cdr3_aa: CASRLRDTEAFF
cdr3_nt: TGTGCCAGCAGGTTACGGGACACTGAAGCTTTCTTT
clone_size: few
j_call: TRBJ1-1
v_call: TRBV7-9
d_call: NA

cdr3_aa: CASSYSTGGKLFF
cdr3_nt: TGTGCCAGCAGTTACTCGACGGGTGGGAAACTGTTTTTT
clone_size: NA
j_call: TRBJ1-4
v_call: TRBV6-5
d_call: NA

cdr3_aa: CASIGDSHETQYF
cdr3_nt: TGTGCCAGCATTGGGGACAGCCATGAGACCCAGTACTTC
clone_size: NA
j_call: TRBJ2-5
v_call: TRBV6-5
d_call: TRBD1

cdr3_aa: CASSLIDRANTEAFF
cdr3_nt: TGCGCCAGCAGCTTGATTGACAGGGCTAACACTGAAGCTTTCTTT
clone_size: NA
j_call: TRBJ1-1
v_call: TRBV5-1
d_call: TRBD1

cdr3_aa: CASSLEPGLVYEQYF
cdr3_nt: TGCGCCAGCAGCTTGGAACCGGGACTAGTGTACGAGCAGTACTTC
clone_size: NA
j_call: TRBJ2-7
v_call: TRBV5-1
d_call: TRBD2

cdr3_aa: CASSMGTGRYEQYF
cdr3_nt: TGTGCCAGTAGTATGGGGACAGGGCGCTACGAGCAGTACTTC
clone_size: NA
j_call: TRBJ2-7
v_call: TRBV19
d_call: TRBD1

cdr3_aa: CASSLGMGQGNYNEQFF
cdr3_nt: TGCGCCAGCAGCTTGGGTATGGGGCAGGGCAATTACAATGAGCAGTTCTTC
clone_size: once
j_call: TRBJ2-1
v_call: TRBV5-1
d_call: NA

cdr3_aa: CASSLAATGPQPQHF
cdr3_nt: TGTGCCAGCAGCTTAGCTGCGACAGGGCCCCAGCCCCAGCATTTT
clone_size: NA
j_call: TRBJ1-5
v_call: TRBV7-9
d_call: TRBD1

cdr3_aa: CASSYSRRGNQPQHF
cdr3_nt: TGTGCCAGCAGTTACTCGAGACGGGGAAATCAGCCCCAGCATTTT
clone_size: NA
j_call: TRBJ1-5
v_call: TRBV6-5
d_call: NA

cdr3_aa: CASSFGSASGNTIYF
cdr3_nt: TGCGCCAGCAGCTTCGGGAGTGCATCTGGAAACACCATATATTTT
clone_size: NA
j_call: TRBJ1-3
v_call: TRBV5-1
d_call: NA

cdr3_aa: CASRDRGSPLHF
cdr3_nt: TGTGCCAGTAGAGACAGGGGATCACCCCTCCACTTT
clone_size: NA
j_call: TRBJ1-6
v_call: TRBV19
d_call: TRBD1

cdr3_aa: CAWSPGPLPYEQYF
cdr3_nt: TGTGCCTGGAGCCCGGGTCCCCTCCCCTACGAGCAGTACTTC
clone_size: NA
j_call: TRBJ2-7
v_call: TRBV30
d_call: NA

cdr3_aa: CASSQLAGEGGYTF
cdr3_nt: TGTGCCAGCAGCCAATTGGCAGGGGAGGGCGGCTACACCTTC
clone_size: NA
j_call: TRBJ1-2
v_call: TRBV3-1/TRBV3-2
d_call: NA

cdr3_aa: CASSEALVRQGVSYEQYF
cdr3_nt: TGTGCCAGCAGTGAAGCTCTCGTGAGACAGGGGGTGTCCTACGAGCAGTACTTC
clone_size: NA
j_call: TRBJ2-7
v_call: TRBV6-1
d_call: TRBD1

cdr3_aa: CASSLDLGGELFF
cdr3_nt: TGTGCCAGCAGCTTAGATCTCGGCGGGGAGCTGTTTTTT
clone_size: once
j_call: TRBJ2-2
v_call: TRBV11-2
d_call: NA

cdr3_aa: CASTLGGTGANVLTF
cdr3_nt: TGTGCCAGTACCTTGGGAGGGACAGGGGCCAACGTCCTGACTTTC
clone_size: few
j_call: TRBJ2-6
v_call: TRBV19
d_call: NA

cdr3_aa: CASSRGTSGAGDNEQFF
cdr3_nt: TGTGCCAGCAGCCGGGGGACTAGCGGGGCCGGCGACAATGAGCAGTTCTTC
clone_size: NA
j_call: TRBJ2-1
v_call: TRBV21-1
d_call: NA

cdr3_aa: CATSRDRVSGANVLTF
cdr3_nt: TGTGCCACCAGCAGGGACAGGGTATCTGGGGCCAACGTCCTGACTTTC
clone_size: NA
j_call: TRBJ2-6
v_call: TRBV15
d_call: TRBD1

cdr3_aa: CASSRGLLSPYEQYF
cdr3_nt: TGTGCCAGCAGCCGTGGACTACTGAGTCCCTACGAGCAGTACTTC
clone_size: NA
j_call: TRBJ2-7
v_call: TRBV3-1/TRBV3-2
d_call: NA

cdr3_aa: CASSQDRGGGGYEQYF
cdr3_nt: TGCGCCAGCAGCCAAGATCGGGGGGGCGGCGGCTACGAGCAGTACTTC
clone_size: NA
j_call: TRBJ2-7
v_call: TRBV4-1
d_call: TRBD2

cdr3_aa: CASSPWTGSEAFF
cdr3_nt: TGTGCCAGCAGCCCATGGACAGGGAGTGAAGCTTTCTTT
clone_size: NA
j_call: TRBJ1-1
v_call: TRBV14
d_call: TRBD1

cdr3_aa: CASSLHGRGQGDTIYF
cdr3_nt: TGTGCCAGCAGTTTGCACGGCAGGGGGCAAGGGGACACCATATATTTT
clone_size: NA
j_call: TRBJ1-3
v_call: TRBV28
d_call: TRBD1

cdr3_aa: CASRVGVADEQFF
cdr3_nt: TGCGCCAGCAGGGTCGGGGTAGCCGATGAGCAGTTCTTC
clone_size: NA
j_call: TRBJ2-1
v_call: TRBV5-1
d_call: NA

cdr3_aa: CASSLGTDGGDTQYF
cdr3_nt: TGTGCCAGTAGTCTAGGGACAGACGGAGGAGATACGCAGTATTTT
clone_size: NA
j_call: TRBJ2-3
v_call: TRBV19
d_call: TRBD1

cdr3_aa: CASSVPTREQFF
cdr3_nt: TGTGCCAGCAGTGTGCCCACGAGGGAGCAGTTCTTC
clone_size: NA
j_call: TRBJ2-1
v_call: TRBV28
d_call: NA